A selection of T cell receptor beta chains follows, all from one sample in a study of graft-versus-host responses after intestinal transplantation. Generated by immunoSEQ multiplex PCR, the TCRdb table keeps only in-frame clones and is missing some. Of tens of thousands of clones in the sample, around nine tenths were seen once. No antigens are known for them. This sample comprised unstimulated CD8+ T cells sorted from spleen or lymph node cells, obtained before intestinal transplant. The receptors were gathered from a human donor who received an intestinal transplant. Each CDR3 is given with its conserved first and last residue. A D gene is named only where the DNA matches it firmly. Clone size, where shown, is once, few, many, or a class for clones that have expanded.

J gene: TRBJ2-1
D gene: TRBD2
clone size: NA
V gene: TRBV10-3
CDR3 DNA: TGTGCCATCAGTGATCCGAACGGGGTAGCGGGATCGGGTAACAATGAGCAGTTCTTC
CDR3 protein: CAISDPNGVAGSGNNEQFF

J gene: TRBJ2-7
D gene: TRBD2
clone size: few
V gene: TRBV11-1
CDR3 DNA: TGTGCCAGCAGCGGGGGGGGATATGATTCCGAGCAGTACTTC
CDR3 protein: CASSGGGYDSEQYF

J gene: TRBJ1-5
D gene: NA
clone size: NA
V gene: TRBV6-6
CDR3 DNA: TGTGCCAGCGCGGAGGCACAAGGTCAGCCCCAGCATTTT
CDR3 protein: CASAEAQGQPQHF

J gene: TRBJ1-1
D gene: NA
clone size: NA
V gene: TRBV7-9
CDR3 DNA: TGTGCCAGCAGCTTTGCGCTTCGTGAAGCTTTCTTT
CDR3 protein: CASSFALREAFF

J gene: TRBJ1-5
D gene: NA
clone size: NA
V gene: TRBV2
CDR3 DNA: TGTGCCAGCCGACAGGTCAATCAGCCCCAGCATTTT
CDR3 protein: CASRQVNQPQHF

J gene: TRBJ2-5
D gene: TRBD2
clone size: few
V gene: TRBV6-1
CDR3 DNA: TGTGCCAGCAGTGGACTAGCGGGGGGGCAAGAGACCCAGTACTTC
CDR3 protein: CASSGLAGGQETQYF

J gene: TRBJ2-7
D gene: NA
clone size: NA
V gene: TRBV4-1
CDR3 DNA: TGCGCCAGCAGCCTTAGGGCCTCCTACGAGCAGTACTTC
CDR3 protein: CASSLRASYEQYF

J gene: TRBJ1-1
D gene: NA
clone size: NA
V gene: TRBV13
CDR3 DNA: TGTGCCAGCAGCTTCATGGGGGGGAACACTGAAGCTTTCTTT
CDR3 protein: CASSFMGGNTEAFF

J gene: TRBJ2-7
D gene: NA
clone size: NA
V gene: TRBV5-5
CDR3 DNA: TGTGCCAGCAGCCTAATTAGTCCGGACGAGCAGTACTTC
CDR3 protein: CASSLISPDEQYF

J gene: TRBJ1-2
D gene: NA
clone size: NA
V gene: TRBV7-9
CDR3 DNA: TGTGCCAGCACAAAAGAAACCTATGGCTACACCTTC
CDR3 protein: CASTKETYGYTF

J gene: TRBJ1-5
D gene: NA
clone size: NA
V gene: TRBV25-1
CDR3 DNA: TGTGCCAGCAGTGAACAAAATCAGCCCCAGCATTTT
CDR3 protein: CASSEQNQPQHF

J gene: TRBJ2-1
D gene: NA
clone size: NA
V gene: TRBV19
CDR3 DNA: TGTGCCAGTAGTTTAAGTTCGGCGGTCGCCAATGAGCAGTTCTTC
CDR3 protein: CASSLSSAVANEQFF

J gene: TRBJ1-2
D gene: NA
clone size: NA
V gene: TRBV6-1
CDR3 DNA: TGTGCCAGCAGTTCAAGCGGCCAGGAGGGCTACACCTTC
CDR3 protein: CASSSSGQEGYTF

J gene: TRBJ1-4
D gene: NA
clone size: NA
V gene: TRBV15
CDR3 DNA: TGTGCCACCAGCAGTATCGGTGTGGAACTGTTTTTT
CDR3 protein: CATSSIGVELFF

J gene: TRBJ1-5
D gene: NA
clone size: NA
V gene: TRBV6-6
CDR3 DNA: TGTGCCAGCAGTCCAGGACAAGCCGATCAGCCCCAGCATTTT
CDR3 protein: CASSPGQADQPQHF

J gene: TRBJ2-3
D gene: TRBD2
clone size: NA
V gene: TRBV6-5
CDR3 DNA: TGTGCCAGCAGTCAGACCGGGGGGAACACAGATACGCAGTATTTT
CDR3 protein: CASSQTGGNTDTQYF

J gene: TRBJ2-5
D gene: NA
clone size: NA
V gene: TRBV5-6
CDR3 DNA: TGTGCCAGCAGCTTCGGTAGTAGCACAGAGACCCAGTACTTC
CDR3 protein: CASSFGSSTETQYF

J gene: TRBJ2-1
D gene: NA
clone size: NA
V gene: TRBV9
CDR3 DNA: TGTGCCAGCAGGGAGGGGGCGGACCACAATGAGCAGTTCTTC
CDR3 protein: CASREGADHNEQFF

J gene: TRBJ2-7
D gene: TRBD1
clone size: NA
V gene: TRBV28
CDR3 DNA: TGTGCCAGCAGTTACGGGACAGGGACCTACGAGCAGTACTTC
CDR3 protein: CASSYGTGTYEQYF

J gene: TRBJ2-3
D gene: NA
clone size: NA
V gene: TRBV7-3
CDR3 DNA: TGTGCCAGCAGCTTAGATGGAGGGGGCACAGATACGCAGTATTTT
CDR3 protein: CASSLDGGGTDTQYF

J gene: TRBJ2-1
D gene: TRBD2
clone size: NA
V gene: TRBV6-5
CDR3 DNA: TGTGCCAGCAGTTACTTCCCGGGGGGTAGCAGGAATGAGCAGTTCTTC
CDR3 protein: CASSYFPGGSRNEQFF

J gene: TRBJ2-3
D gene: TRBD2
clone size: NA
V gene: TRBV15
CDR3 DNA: TGTGCCACCAGCGAAACCGGGACTAAAAGCACAGATACGCAGTATTTT
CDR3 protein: CATSETGTKSTDTQYF

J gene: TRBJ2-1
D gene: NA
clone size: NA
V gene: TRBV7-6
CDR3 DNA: TGTGCCAGCAGCTTAGTTCAGGGACCCCCTGAAGAGCAGTTCTTC
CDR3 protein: CASSLVQGPPEEQFF

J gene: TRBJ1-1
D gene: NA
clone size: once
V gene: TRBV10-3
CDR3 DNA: TGTGCCATCAGTGCCGCACCCGCGAACACTGAAGCTTTCTTT
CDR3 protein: CAISAAPANTEAFF

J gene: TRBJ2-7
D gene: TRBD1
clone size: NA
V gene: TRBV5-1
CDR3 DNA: TGCGCCAGCAGCTTGACGACAGGGGGAACCTACGAGCAGTACTTC
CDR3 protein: CASSLTTGGTYEQYF

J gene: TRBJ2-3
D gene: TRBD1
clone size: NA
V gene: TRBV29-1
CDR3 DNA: TGCAGCGTTGGCTGGACAGGGGAATTCTATACGCAGTATTTT
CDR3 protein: CSVGWTGEFYTQYF

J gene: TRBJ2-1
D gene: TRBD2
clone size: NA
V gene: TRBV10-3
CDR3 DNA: TGTGCCATCAGTGAGTCAAGCCTAGCGGCCTACAATGAGCAGTTCTTC
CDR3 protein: CAISESSLAAYNEQFF

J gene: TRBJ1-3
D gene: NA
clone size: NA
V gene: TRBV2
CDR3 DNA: TGTGCCAGCCTAAACCCGGTTTCGTATGGAAACACCATATATTTT
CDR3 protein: CASLNPVSYGNTIYF

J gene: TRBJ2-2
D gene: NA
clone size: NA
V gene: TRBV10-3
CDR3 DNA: TGTGCCATCAGTGAAATGGGGGAAGCCGAGACCGGGGAGCTGTTTTTT
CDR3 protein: CAISEMGEAETGELFF

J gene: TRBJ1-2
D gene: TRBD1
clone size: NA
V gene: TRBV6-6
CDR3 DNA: TGTGCCAGCAGTTCCAACATACGACAGGGGGAAGGCTACACCTTC
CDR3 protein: CASSSNIRQGEGYTF

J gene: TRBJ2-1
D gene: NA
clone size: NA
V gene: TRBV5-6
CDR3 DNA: TGTGCCAGCACCTGGGGGTCAGGGGTATACAATGAGCAGTTCTTC
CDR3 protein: CASTWGSGVYNEQFF

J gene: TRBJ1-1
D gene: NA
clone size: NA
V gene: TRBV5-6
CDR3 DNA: TGTGCCAGCAGCCCCTCAGGAGGGGCGCATATGAACACTGAAGCTTTCTTT
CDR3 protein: CASSPSGGAHMNTEAFF

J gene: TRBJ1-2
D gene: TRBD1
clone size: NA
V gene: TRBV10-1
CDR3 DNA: TGCGCCAGCAGTGAGTCGAGGACAGGGTCAACGGGCTACACCTTC
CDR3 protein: CASSESRTGSTGYTF